The 2 T cell receptor beta chains below were found in one sample sequenced in a study of Graves' ophthalmopathy and Graves' hyperthyroidism. Using RNA transcripts, the TCR beta CDR3 regions were amplified. An initial RT-PCR round employing HTBI primers preceded a second-round multiplex PCR. In TCRdb, the multiplex PCR reads were re-called with MiXCR into one record per CDR3 protein. The table lists about 620,000 distinct CDR3 sequences, approximately 22% of them singletons. Sequencing input: peripheral blood. The source of these receptors is a woman aged 18-29 years with stable Graves' hyperthyroidism. Some clones in this sample may be carry-over from other donors' samples.

This clonotype has at least ten counts. The CDR3 sequence is CAWEETGSGNTIYF. The CDR3 DNA reads TGTGCCTGGGAAGAGACAGGCTCTGGAAACACCATATATTTT. The V and J genes are TRBV30 and TRBJ1-3; perhaps TRBD1 as D (6 bases). In germline, CDR1 is GTSNPN, CDR2 SVGIG (reference sequence). This CDR3 spans 14 amino acids. The ends were cut back, 5 bases at V and 0 bases at J, with 11 bases in the middle.

This clonotype was seen only a few times. Being one base from a much bigger clone, this may be a read error. This chain uses TRBV28 with TRBJ2-5; 8 bases agree with TRBD1. The CDR3 loop spans 14 amino acids. CDR1 is MDHEN and CDR2 is SYDVKM in the germline V gene. The CDR3 DNA follows: TGTGCCAGCAGTGCAGGGGGCGCGAGGGAGACCAAGTACTTC. Translated, it gives CASSAGGARETKYF.